This TCR beta chain appears in the sequencing data of a study of blood T cell repertoires in COVID-19. Overall study context: PBMCs, B-cell-depleted T cells, or T cells provided the cDNA or gDNA that made up the material.

In the source study's methods: Amplifying reference gene primers gave estimates of nucleated cell counts. TCRdb's table, derived via immunoSEQ multiplex PCR, lists solely in-frame clones and lacks some. The V and J calls and clone size were taken over from that table, and D and trimming were inferred from the DNA. This sample yields tens of thousands of clones, of which around four fifths are seen a single time; 10% to 15% belongs to the top ten. Sequenced input: peripheral blood. The receptor was isolated from a human donor in a cohort sampled during active COVID-19.

The CDR3 reads CASSESGISYNEQFF. The CDR3 bases are TGTGCCAGCAGTGAAAGCGGGATCTCCTACAATGAGCAGTTCTTC. J is TRBJ2-1 and V is TRBV9, with 7 bases aligning to TRBD2. The germline V gene encodes CDR1 SGDLS and CDR2 YYNGEE. After removal of 5 bases from V and 0 bases from J, the junction contained 5 bases not matched to a gene. The length of the CDR3 is 15 residues.